This paragraph covers one T cell receptor (beta chain) sequence. This clonotype has ten or more counts. There is no known antigen for this receptor. Sequence at one end of the junction differs from germline and may be a read error. For the unsorted PBMC libraries, 2 million PBMCs were stored in RNAlater at -80 degrees C until RNA extraction and were used to generate the libraries. Peripheral blood was subjected to Ficoll-Hypaque density gradient centrifugation to isolate PBMCs, which were then cryopreserved in liquid nitrogen. This record comes from a study of neurological immune-mediated disorders (dated by TCRdb to the late 2010s). With regard to the full study: Peripheral blood TCR-beta repertoires from HTLV-I-associated myelopathy (HAM/TSP) patients, multiple sclerosis patients and healthy controls were compared by UMI-based sequencing. The 90 to 120 TCR-beta libraries covered PBMC samples along with longitudinal samples, technical triplicates, and paired sorted CD4+ and CD8+ T-cell subsets. The cohort included around 70 subjects: roughly 15 with HAM/TSP, around 34 with multiple sclerosis, and some 20 healthy controls.

Study-wide conclusions, independent of this receptor: Across subjects, expanded clones never shared an identical CDR3 amino acid sequence, which suggests that the TCR-beta repertoires in every group were private. TCR clonal expansion was greatest in HAM/TSP patients and smallest in MS patients, who ranked below even healthy controls.

cDNA synthesis used template-switch 5'RACE with a primer carrying a 10-nucleotide random unique molecular identifier tagging each TCR transcript. Each sequencing run produced over 170 million TCR-beta sequences covering 15-18 subjects. The RNeasy kit was used for extraction of total RNA. The KAPA Real-time Library Amplification kit was used to amplify TCR-beta VDJ regions with primers targeting the TCR constant region and the 5'RACE anchor. A first PCR added sample indexes and Illumina adaptors, after which a second PCR increased the library yield. The roughly 650 bp TCR product was size-selected on a 2% E-gel SizeSelection system after Ampure bead purification. Before pooling, library quality was assessed on a Bioanalyzer, concentration was determined with Qubit, and library quantification was performed with the Kapa Library Quantification kit. Paired-end 2 x 150 bp sequencing of the libraries was performed on an Illumina HiSeq 2500. To increase sequence diversity, roughly 24-32% phiX was spiked into each library pool. As for the authors' bioinformatics: Quality-filtered reads were processed with the UMI-based MiGEC pipeline, which removed over 80% of raw TCR sequences during error correction. IMGT germline references were used for alignment of VDJ genes, and clonotypes were defined by a unique CDR3 amino acid sequence together with V-J genes. Clonal expansion, Shannon diversity and CDR3 relatedness (CalcPairwiseDistances, ClusterSamples) were evaluated with VDJtools, and phylogenetic trees were built with CLCbio workbench. Expanded clones were defined as having at least 8 unique UMIs, based on coefficient-of-variation modelling across technical triplicates. TCRdb reprocessing: public reads trimmed at Q25 with fastp, clones called with MiXCR, in-frame beta chains kept. CDR3 protein duplicates are merged, each entry listing the most common genes and DNA. These V and J calls rely on TCRdb rather than the paper's analysis. The sample contains tens of thousands of distinct CDR3 sequences, about 14% of them found a single time. The ten largest make up roughly a quarter of the sample.

In the germline V gene, CDR1 corresponds to MNHNS and CDR2 to SASEGT. From the cysteine up to the phenylalanine, the CDR3 has a length of 14 residues. This entry keeps only the CDR3 DNA: 42 bases, framed from base 1. This TCR derives from a woman aged 50 to 60 with HTLV-1-associated myelopathy (HAM/TSP). The chain is assembled from TRBV6-1 and TRBJ1-4, with the D gene uncertain. The sequencing input was PBMCs. For the CDR3, the sequence is CASTPLGTDEKLFF. The DNA is TGTGCCAGCACACCTTTGGGAACTGATGAAAAACTGTTTTTT.